The 27 T cell receptor beta chains below all came from one sample that was sequenced in a study of T cell repertoires in MIS-A myocarditis. The data were produced by immunoSEQ multiplex PCR, yet TCRdb's version contains in-frame clones alone and is incomplete. The table lists 15,000 or so clones, over 70% of them singletons. The sample consisted of left ventricle heart tissue obtained at autopsy. These receptors all come from a man aged 18 to 30 with fulminant myocarditis from multisystem inflammatory syndrome in adults (MIS-A) after COVID-19.

The chain recombines TRBV27 with TRBJ1-5; TRBD1 is a possible D gene (5 bases). Germline lookup yields CDR1 MNHEY and CDR2 SMNVEV (reference sequence). The CDR3 is 14 amino acids. Trimming took 1 base from V and 7 from J, leaving 11 bases between them. CDR3 bases: TGTGCCAGCAGTTTATGGGGGGAAGGACAGCCCCAGCATTTT. Translated, it gives CASSLWGEGQPQHF.

This chain uses TRBV5-4 with TRBJ2-1, with 10 bases lining up with TRBD1. Germline V gives CDR1 SGHNT, CDR2 YYREEE (reference sequence). The CDR3 sequence is 15 residues long. J was trimmed by 4 bases and V by 3 bases; bases with no gene match: 4. As DNA, the CDR3 is TGTGCCAGCAGCTCCCGGGACAGGGGATACAATGAGCAGTTCTTC. It yields the protein CASSSRDRGYNEQFF.

The V call is TRBV12-3 or TRBV12-4, the J call TRBJ2-7; the match to TRBD1 covers 7 bases. This CDR3 has 13 amino acids. Trimming took 7 bases from V and 4 from J; bases not matched to a gene: 7. CDR3 loop: CASTPDRRYEQYF. In DNA, the CDR3 is TGTGCCAGCACCCCGGACAGGCGGTACGAGCAGTACTTC.

This chain links TRBV20-1 with TRBJ2-1, with D maybe TRBD1 (5 bases). The V end was cut by 1 base, the J end by 11 bases, with 9 bases between. In germline, CDR1 is DFQATT, CDR2 SNEGSKA (reference sequence). The CDR3 contains 11 residues. CDR3 sequence: CSARAGLKQFF. Here the CDR3 DNA reads TGCAGTGCTAGAGCAGGGTTAAAGCAGTTCTTC.

This rearrangement joins TRBV6-5 to TRBJ1-6; D is perhaps TRBD1 (5 bases). Germline CDR1 and CDR2: MNHEY and SVGAGI. V was cut by 8 bases and J by 9 bases, with 17 bases left in between. The length of the CDR3 is 14 residues. CDR3 nucleotide sequence: TGTGCCAGCTCCGCCGCCAGGGTGGGTTCACCCCTCCACTTT. Translation: CASSAARVGSPLHF.

This chain uses TRBV3-1 (or the pseudogene TRBV3-2) with TRBJ2-1; possible D gene TRBD2, 6 bases. From germline, CDR1 is LGHDT and CDR2 YNNKEL (reference sequence). Trimming took 4 bases from V and 3 from J, leaving 10 bases between them. CDR3 size: 14 residues. The CDR3: CASSRIGGYNEQFF. The DNA for the CDR3 is TGTGCCAGCAGCCGCATCGGGGGCTACAATGAGCAGTTCTTC.

The chain carries TRBV20-1 and TRBJ2-3; 7 nucleotides align to TRBD2. CDR1 is DFQATT, CDR2 SNEGSKA, per germline (reference sequence). The J segment lost 4 bases and the V segment lost 3 bases, leaving 7 bases of the junction unmatched. The CDR3 is 14 amino acids. CDR3 sequence reads: CSASPSGFSDTQYF. The CDR3 coding sequence is TGCAGTGCTAGTCCTAGCGGTTTTTCAGATACGCAGTATTTT.

The chain has TRBV28 and TRBJ1-2, with a tentative D call TRBD1 (5 bases). This CDR3 is 14 amino acids long. V was trimmed by 5 bases and J by 2 bases, leaving 12 bases between them. From germline, CDR1 is MDHEN and CDR2 SYDVKM. CDR3 sequence reads: CASSPAGGNYGYTF. The CDR3 coding sequence is TGTGCCAGCAGTCCCGCGGGGGGGAACTATGGCTACACCTTC.

The V gene is TRBV7-9, the J gene TRBJ1-1; D remains ambiguous. This CDR3 has 13 amino acids. Germline V gives CDR1 SEHNR, CDR2 FQNEAQ (reference sequence). Trimming took 11 bases from V and 5 from J, leaving 18 bases between them. CDR3 in DNA: TGTGCCGGGTCCTGGTTATTAGGGACTGAAGCTTTCTTT. It codes for CAGSWLLGTEAFF.

J is TRBJ2-2 and V is TRBV5-8, with 7 bases identical to TRBD1. Germline-derived CDR1 and CDR2 are SGHTS and YDEGEE. This CDR3 has 15 residues. Trimming cost V 9 bases and J 4 bases; bases outside gene matches: 12. CDR3 loop: CATGQDRDVTGELFF. CDR3 nucleotides: TGTGCCACCGGCCAAGACAGGGATGTCACCGGGGAGCTGTTTTTT.

The sample holds a few counts of this clone. The genes are TRBV9 and TRBJ2-1; 8 bases line up with TRBD2. J was trimmed by 1 base and V by 1 base; bases with no gene match: 4. Looked up from germline, CDR1 is SGDLS and CDR2 is YYNGEE. There are 16 residues in the CDR3. The CDR3 region is CASSVMGGGSYNEQFF. In nucleotides, the CDR3 is TGTGCCAGCAGCGTAATGGGCGGGGGGTCCTACAATGAGCAGTTCTTC.

The V call is TRBV5-6, the J call TRBJ2-5; D is undetermined. The V gene lost 1 base and the J gene lost 1 base, with 11 bases spanning the gap. The CDR3 runs 15 residues. Germline CDR1 and CDR2: SGHDT and YYEEEE. CDR3 in DNA: TGTGCCAGCAGCTTGTTACCGGAGCCCCAAGAGACCCAGTACTTC. Its protein is CASSLLPEPQETQYF.

The chain combines TRBV4-2 with TRBJ1-3; D unclear. The V gene lost 0 bases and the J gene lost 0 bases, with 9 bases spanning the gap. Germline V lookup: CDR1 LGHNA, CDR2 YNFKEQ. The CDR3 runs 16 residues. CDR3 region: CASSQDYGNSGNTIYF. In nucleotides, the CDR3 is TGTGCCAGCAGCCAAGATTACGGGAACTCTGGAAACACCATATATTTT.

This chain joins TRBV28 and TRBJ1-1, with 7 positions matching TRBD1. V was pared by 8 bases and J by 5 bases, with 8 bases of the junction left unmatched. The V gene's germline CDR1 is MDHEN and CDR2 SYDVKM. The CDR3 has 13 amino acids. CDR3 sequence (DNA): TGTGCCAGCGAGACAGGGAGAGGGACTGAAGCTTTCTTT. Its translation is CASETGRGTEAFF. The variable domain in full, with the rest retrieved from reference TRBV28 and TRBJ1-1, is DVKVTQSSRYLVKRTGEKVFLECVQDMDHENMFWYRQDPGLGLRLIYFSYDVKMKEKGDIPEGYSVSREKKERFSLILESASTNQTSMYLCASETGRGTEAFFGQGTRLTVV.

The chain employs TRBV29-1 and TRBJ2-1; no clear D. This CDR3 is built from 13 residues. V gave up 3 bases and J gave up 4 bases, with 10 bases separating them. Germline V lookup: CDR1 SQVTM, CDR2 ANQGSEA. For the CDR3, the DNA is TGCAGCGTTGATTTGGGCGGTTACAATGAGCAGTTCTTC. Its protein product is CSVDLGGYNEQFF.

Remarks on this clone: This specimen includes other DNA sequences encoding the same CDR3. The chain joins TRBV4-2 to TRBJ1-2, with 9 bases matching TRBD1. The germline CDR1 and CDR2 sequences are LGHNA and YNFKEQ. Trimming cost V 3 bases and J 5 bases; bases outside gene matches: 19. The CDR3 is 19 amino acids. CDR3 protein: CASSQAPTGGVGDWYGYTF. For the CDR3, the DNA is TGTGCCAGCAGCCAGGCCCCTACAGGGGGCGTAGGGGATTGGTATGGCTACACCTTC.

The chain couples TRBV3-1 (or the pseudogene TRBV3-2) to TRBJ2-7; no clear D gene. CDR3 length equals 13 residues. Between the trimmed V and J ends, which lost 4 bases and 3 bases, there was a span of 10 bases. Germline assignment: CDR1 LGHDT and CDR2 YNNKEL (reference sequence). Written as DNA, the CDR3 is TGTGCCAGCAGCCTGCAGACGGTCTACGAGCAGTACTTC. It encodes CASSLQTVYEQYF.

CDR3 sequence: CASSLIPLAVLSSHEQFF. CDR3 in DNA: TGTGCCAGCAGCTTAATACCGCTGGCGGTCCTCTCCTCCCATGAGCAGTTCTTC. The V and J genes are TRBV7-8 and TRBJ2-1; no firm D call. CDR3 size: 18 residues. Trimming removed 2 bases from V and 8 bases from J, with 25 bases in between. CDR1 is SGHVS and CDR2 is FQNEAQ in the germline V gene.

This chain joins TRBV18 and TRBJ1-2, with a weak D call TRBD1 (6 bases). This CDR3 spans 17 amino acids. Germline CDR1 KGHSH, CDR2 LQKENI. Deletions cut 3 bases from V and 8 bases from J, with 25 bases between. As DNA, the CDR3 is TGTGCCAGCTCACCGACTGTAGGGGGGCGCGAAAACTCCGGCTACACCTTC. Protein sequence: CASSPTVGGRENSGYTF.

V and J are TRBV7-2 and TRBJ1-5; D is unresolved. Germline-derived CDR1 and CDR2 are SGHTA and FQGNSA. This CDR3 region has 12 residues. Between the trimmed V and J ends, which lost 0 bases and 4 bases, there was a span of 1 base. CDR3 loop: CASSLANQPQHF. The CDR3, as DNA: TGTGCCAGCAGCTTAGCGAATCAGCCCCAGCATTTT. Full variable domain (remainder filled in from reference TRBV7-2 and TRBJ1-5): GAGVSQSPSNKVTEKGKDVELRCDPISGHTALYWYRQSLGQGLEFLIYFQGNSAPDKSGLPSDRFSAERTGGSVSTLTIQRTQQEDSAVYLCASSLANQPQHFGDGTRLSIL.

The chain joins TRBV7-2 to TRBJ2-7; D is uncertain. Between the trimmed V and J ends, which lost 3 bases and 2 bases, there was a span of 8 bases. The CDR3 extends over 13 amino acids. The germline gives CDR1 SGHTA, CDR2 FQGNSA. CDR3 amino acids: CASSFGRAYEQYF. The CDR3 nucleotides are TGTGCCAGCAGCTTCGGACGGGCCTACGAGCAGTACTTC.

The J gene is TRBJ1-4, the V gene TRBV11-2; maybe TRBD1 (6 bases). The germline V gene encodes CDR1 SGHAT and CDR2 FQNNGV. This CDR3 spans 15 amino acids. The germline V and J ends were trimmed by 4 bases and 6 bases, with 15 bases remaining between them. In DNA, the CDR3 is TGTGCCAGCAGCTCCAGACAGGCCTGGGATGAAAAACTGTTTTTT. Residues: CASSSRQAWDEKLFF.

Comments on this clone: The junction shows a germline mismatch at one end, possibly a read error. Other DNA variants within this sample encode the same CDR3. The chain has TRBV28 and TRBJ2-7, with 7 bases that match TRBD1. Germline V gene data show CDR1 as MDHEN and CDR2 as SYDVKM. The CDR3 extends over 16 amino acids. CDR3 bases: TGTGCCAGCAGCCACCCTTCTTGGACAGGCGCCTACGAGCAGTACTTT. Translating it yields CASSHPSWTGAYEQYF.

The chain is built from TRBV4-1 and TRBJ2-1; 13 bases map to TRBD2. The CDR3 covers 16 residues. The V segment lost 4 bases and the J segment 5 bases; nucleotides outside the gene matches: 5. CDR1 is MGHRA and CDR2 is YSYEKL in the germline V gene. CDR3 sequence (DNA): TGCGCCAGCAGCCCCAGGACTAGCGGGAGTAACAATGAGCAGTTCTTC. It is translated as CASSPRTSGSNNEQFF.

This clone was seen a few times. The chain joins TRBV5-1 to TRBJ1-1; D might be TRBD1 (5 bases). V was cut by 1 base and J by 3 bases, with 7 bases left in between. The CDR3 is 13 residues long. CDR1 is SGHRS and CDR2 is YFSETQ in the germline V gene. CDR3: CASSLSGDTEAFF. In DNA, the CDR3 is TGCGCCAGCAGCTTGTCGGGGGACACTGAAGCTTTCTTT.

The chain has TRBV4-3 and TRBJ2-3; 8 bases match TRBD2. Unmatched junction bases numbered 2, after V lost 0 bases and J lost 6 bases. Per the germline V gene, CDR1 is LGHNA and CDR2 is YSLEER. This CDR3 is built from 14 residues. The CDR3 region is CASSQDWTSDTQYF. The CDR3 DNA reads TGCGCCAGCAGCCAAGATTGGACTAGCGATACGCAGTATTTT.

This chain joins TRBV19 and TRBJ2-6; D may be TRBD1 (7 bases). The CDR3 loop spans 18 amino acids. Germline loops: CDR1 LNHDA, CDR2 SQIVND (reference sequence). Deletions cut 7 bases from V and 3 bases from J, with 22 bases between. CDR3 bases: TGTGCCAGTACTCCCAAAGGAGACAGGGAGGATGGGGCCAACGTCCTGACTTTC. It yields the protein CASTPKGDREDGANVLTF.